These T cell receptor beta chains were read from a single sample in a study of blood T cell repertoires in COVID-19. Here immunoSEQ multiplex PCR was the method, and the copy in TCRdb shows in-frame clones only, minus some. The sample comprises about 190,000 clones, about 90% of which are singletons, and 0.62% rests with the top ten. The specimen sequenced was peripheral blood. Every receptor here comes from a man aged 50 to 60 with acute or convalescent COVID-19. Both conserved end residues are part of each CDR3. D genes are given only for firm matches. A row's size may be missing; if present it is once, few, many or a size class.

V	size	D	J	CDR3	DNA
TRBV11-2	.	.	TRBJ1-2	CASSPGLAISNYGYTF	TGTGCCAGCAGCCCGGGACTGGCGATCTCTAACTATGGCTACACCTTC
TRBV9	.	.	TRBJ2-4	CASSVGKGWNIQYF	TGTGCCAGCAGCGTAGGGAAGGGGTGGAACATTCAGTACTTC
TRBV7-2	.	.	TRBJ2-1	CASRTSMYNEQFF	TGTGCCAGCAGGACATCCATGTACAATGAGCAGTTCTTC
TRBV3-1/TRBV3-2	.	TRBD2	TRBJ2-5	CASSQVLAGGPETQYF	TGTGCCAGCAGCCAAGTCCTAGCGGGGGGGCCAGAGACCCAGTACTTC
TRBV2	.	.	TRBJ1-2	CASRTDNNYGYTF	TGTGCCAGCAGGACGGACAATAACTATGGCTACACCTTC
TRBV28	.	.	TRBJ1-5	CASTLSGFQPQHF	TGTGCCAGCACCCTCTCGGGGTTCCAGCCCCAGCATTTT
TRBV29-1	.	.	TRBJ1-3	CSADRGNTIYF	TGCAGCGCCGACAGGGGAAACACCATATATTTT
TRBV12-3/TRBV12-4	.	.	TRBJ2-7	CASSFGGPGEQYF	TGTGCCAGCAGTTTCGGCGGGCCCGGGGAGCAGTACTTC
TRBV5-1	.	.	TRBJ2-5	CASSLAETRQETQYF	TGCGCCAGCAGCTTGGCCGAGACACGTCAAGAGACCCAGTACTTC
TRBV7-9	.	.	TRBJ1-1	CASSPKLEAFF	TGTGCCAGCAGCCCTAAGCTAGAAGCTTTCTTT
TRBV24-1	.	.	TRBJ1-4	CATSDAQGTNEKLFF	TGTGCCACCAGTGATGCCCAGGGGACTAATGAAAAACTGTTTTTT
TRBV5-4	.	TRBD2	TRBJ2-2	CASSPTSGSGTGELFF	TGTGCCAGCAGCCCGACTAGCGGGAGTGGAACCGGGGAGCTGTTTTTT
TRBV7-9	.	TRBD2	TRBJ2-1	CASSLTSGVYNEQFF	TGTGCCAGCAGTTTAACTAGCGGGGTCTACAATGAGCAGTTCTTC
TRBV9	once	TRBD1	TRBJ1-2	CASGGTGKDYGYTF	TGTGCCAGCGGGGGGACAGGGAAGGACTATGGCTACACCTTC
TRBV3-1/TRBV3-2	.	TRBD1	TRBJ2-7	CASSQDGTGVIEQYF	TGTGCCAGCAGCCAAGACGGGACAGGGGTGATCGAGCAGTACTTC
TRBV4-1	.	TRBD2	TRBJ2-4	CASSPGLAGRTWENIQYF	TGCGCCAGCAGCCCAGGACTAGCGGGCCGGACCTGGGAAAACATTCAGTACTTC
TRBV10-1	.	TRBD2	TRBJ2-1	CASSETSGRARFF	TGCGCCAGCAGTGAGACTAGCGGGAGGGCCCGGTTCTTC
TRBV5-1	once	.	TRBJ1-2	CASSTGQPTNYGYTF	TGCGCCAGCAGCACTGGACAACCGACTAACTATGGCTACACCTTC
TRBV30	.	.	TRBJ1-2	CAQKGTGLHGYTF	TGTGCCCAGAAGGGAACAGGGTTGCATGGCTACACCTTC
TRBV12-5	.	TRBD1	TRBJ2-7	CASGFEKPGQGMWEQYF	TGTGCTAGTGGTTTCGAAAAACCGGGACAGGGGATGTGGGAGCAGTACTTC
TRBV29-1	.	.	TRBJ1-1	CSVWDSDYGPEAFF	TGCAGCGTGTGGGACTCCGATTACGGTCCTGAAGCTTTCTTT
TRBV4-3	.	.	TRBJ1-3	CASSQEWLSGNTIYF	TGCGCCAGCAGCCAAGAATGGCTCTCTGGAAACACCATATATTTT
TRBV30	.	TRBD1	TRBJ2-1	CAWTPGQDYNEQFF	TGTGCCTGGACACCGGGACAGGATTACAATGAGCAGTTCTTC
TRBV2	.	TRBD1	TRBJ1-2	CASSERDRENYGYTF	TGTGCCAGCAGTGAAAGGGACAGAGAAAACTATGGCTACACCTTC
TRBV11-2	once	.	TRBJ1-4	CASSTGVGEKLFF	TGTGCCAGCAGCACGGGAGTCGGTGAAAAACTGTTTTTT
TRBV21-1	few	.	TRBJ2-1	CASPLNPGQGAYSRVLSSYNEQFF	TGTGCCAGCCCACTAAACCCCGGACAGGGGGCATACTCCAGAGTTTTGAGCTCCTACAATGAGCAGTTCTTC
TRBV7-9	.	TRBD1	TRBJ1-2	CASSITDRGPDYGYTF	TGTGCCAGCAGCATTACGGACAGGGGGCCTGACTATGGCTACACCTTC
TRBV11-1	.	.	TRBJ1-2	CASSLVGAPYGYTF	TGTGCCAGCAGCTTAGTGGGGGCACCCTATGGCTACACCTTC
TRBV7-9	.	.	TRBJ1-4	CASSLSQNSEKLFF	TGTGCCAGCAGCTTAAGCCAAAACAGTGAAAAACTGTTTTTT
TRBV3-1/TRBV3-2	.	TRBD1	TRBJ1-2	CASSQGQSNYGYTF	TGTGCCAGCAGCCAGGGACAGTCTAACTATGGCTACACCTTC
TRBV29-1	.	TRBD1	TRBJ2-5	CSVAHRGQETQYF	TGCAGCGTTGCCCACAGGGGACAAGAGACCCAGTACTTC
TRBV19	.	TRBD1	TRBJ1-5	CASSRWDRTINQPQHF	TGTGCCAGTAGTAGATGGGACAGGACCATCAATCAGCCCCAGCATTTT
TRBV25-1	once	TRBD1	TRBJ1-4	CASSESTGYDEKLFF	TGTGCCAGCAGTGAATCGACAGGGTACGATGAAAAACTGTTTTTT
TRBV28	.	TRBD1	TRBJ1-5	CASKNGDRGVQPQHF	TGTGCCAGCAAAAACGGGGACAGGGGGGTTCAGCCCCAGCATTTT
TRBV18	.	.	TRBJ1-1	CASSPNRDTEAFF	TGTGCCAGCTCACCGAACAGGGACACTGAAGCTTTCTTT
TRBV18	.	.	TRBJ2-7	CASSPTGGGEQYF	TGTGCCAGCTCACCAACAGGGGGGGGCGAGCAGTACTTC
TRBV2	few	.	TRBJ1-6	CASSEARENSPLHF	TGTGCCAGCAGTGAAGCTAGAGAAAACTCACCCCTCCACTTT
TRBV30	.	.	TRBJ2-2	CAWSPPNTGELFF	TGTGCCTGGAGTCCCCCAAACACCGGGGAGCTGTTTTTT
TRBV7-9	.	.	TRBJ2-1	CASSLLAGNNEQFF	TGTGCCAGCAGCTTACTCGCAGGGAACAATGAGCAGTTCTTC
TRBV12-2	.	.	TRBJ1-2	CASRLGRTGKRNYGYTF	TGTGCAAGTCGCTTAGGGCGGACAGGGAAGAGAAACTATGGCTACACCTTC
TRBV29-1	.	TRBD1	TRBJ2-5	CSGRQGSKETQYF	TGCAGCGGAAGACAGGGGTCGAAAGAGACCCAGTACTTC
TRBV4-1	.	.	TRBJ2-3	CASSQEATAEDTQYF	TGCGCCAGCAGCCAAGAGGCGACAGCAGAAGATACGCAGTATTTT
TRBV28	once	.	TRBJ2-3	CASSNTPGRSDTQYF	TGTGCCAGCAGCAACACCCCTGGGAGGTCAGATACGCAGTATTTT
TRBV5-8	.	.	TRBJ2-7	CASSLTQTLSYEQYF	TGTGCCAGCAGCTTGACACAGACATTAAGCTACGAGCAGTACTTC
TRBV7-9	.	.	TRBJ1-1	CASSLVEAMNTEAFF	TGTGCCAGCAGCTTAGTTGAGGCCATGAACACTGAAGCTTTCTTT
TRBV4-1	.	.	TRBJ2-3	CASSQSRSTDTQYF	TGCGCCAGCAGCCAGAGCCGGTCCACAGATACGCAGTATTTT
TRBV6-5	.	.	TRBJ1-5	CASSYDGRAGQPQHF	TGTGCCAGCAGTTACGACGGCAGGGCTGGTCAGCCCCAGCATTTT
TRBV4-3	.	.	TRBJ1-2	CASSQPGVGGYTF	TGCGCCAGCAGCCAGCCAGGGGTAGGAGGCTACACCTTC
TRBV7-3	.	TRBD1	TRBJ2-3	CASSPLGQGSTDTQYF	TGTGCCAGCAGCCCCTTGGGACAGGGGAGCACAGATACGCAGTATTTT
TRBV7-8	.	.	TRBJ2-6	CASRGPLGFSGANVLTF	TGTGCCAGCAGGGGTCCCCTAGGCTTCTCTGGGGCCAACGTCCTGACTTTC
TRBV6-1	.	.	TRBJ2-7	CASSEAAGIYEQYF	TGTGCCAGCAGTGAAGCGGCGGGAATATACGAGCAGTACTTC